The T cell receptor (beta chain) under discussion was sequenced for a study of T cell repertoires in cytomegalovirus infection. General study findings and limits: Cumulated frequencies of public TCR beta families served to identify carriers of CMV plus the relevant HLA.

On this clonotype itself: Its specificity is not known.

This CDR3 contains 17 residues. Per the germline V gene, CDR1 is MNHEY and CDR2 is SMNVEV (reference sequence). Losses at the gene ends were 3 bases for V and 6 bases for J; bases not matched to a gene: 15. TCRdb re-analysed the reads in MiXCR, keeping a single row per CDR3 protein. The sample consists of 69,000 or so distinct CDR3 sequences, around 28% of them appearing once. This clonotype was sampled from a human donor in good health (CMV status not recorded). Some clones in this sample may be carry-over from other donors' samples. J is TRBJ1-1 and V is TRBV27; TRBD1 matches 8 bases. The sequenced sample was CD8+ T cells from cultured PBMCs, obtained from culture after CMV antigen stimulation. Here the CDR3 reads CASSFASSDRAGAEAFF. CDR3 sequence (DNA): TGTGCCAGCAGTTTTGCCTCCTCGGACAGGGCCGGGGCTGAAGCTTTCTTT.